Given below is one TCR beta chain in context. Using immunoSEQ multiplex PCR, the repertoire was profiled, and TCRdb retains in-frame clones only, with some absent. Of 350,000 to 450,000 clones in the sample, about nine tenths are singletons; the top ten hold around 6.5%. The data stem from a study of control samples from healthy donors and cancer patients. The clonotype originates from a middle-aged man with head and neck cancer. Input material: PBMCs.

CDR3 sequence: CASDRGYGYTF. The CDR3 DNA sequence: TGTGCCAGCGACCGGGGGTATGGCTACACCTTC. The chain links TRBV6-5 to TRBJ1-2; D is possibly TRBD1 (5 bases). The germline V and J ends were trimmed by 8 bases and 5 bases, with 9 bases remaining between them. CDR1 is MNHEY, CDR2 SVGAGI, per germline. This CDR3 has 11 residues.